Presented here are 24 T cell receptor beta chains from one specimen sequenced in a study of blood T cell repertoires in COVID-19. Profiling relied on immunoSEQ multiplex PCR, and the TCRdb table lists in-frame clones only, not all of them. The sample records roughly 320,000 clones, around 90% being singletons. The specimen was peripheral blood. The receptors originated from a man between 65 and 85 years old with acute or convalescent COVID-19.

The V call is TRBV5-6, the J call TRBJ1-5; 9 positions match TRBD1. In germline, CDR1 is SGHDT, CDR2 YYEEEE. V lost 3 bases, J lost 5 bases, and 18 bases stayed unmatched. The CDR3 has 19 residues. In DNA form, the CDR3 reads TGTGCCAGCAGCTCCAGGAGGGGGACAGGGCTTCTTATTGATCAGCCCCAGCATTTT. It translates to CASSSRRGTGLLIDQPQHF.

The rearrangement uses TRBV28 and TRBJ2-7; tentative D call: TRBD2 (5 bases). CDR3 length equals 15 residues. Looked up from germline, CDR1 is MDHEN and CDR2 is SYDVKM. Trimming cost V 8 bases and J 0 bases, with 17 bases left between them. The CDR3 loop is CASSKTRTASYEQYF. CDR3 in DNA: TGTGCCAGCTCCAAAACTAGGACGGCCTCCTACGAGCAGTACTTC. Complete variable domain (other parts from reference TRBV28 and TRBJ2-7): DVKVTQSSRYLVKRTGEKVFLECVQDMDHENMFWYRQDPGLGLRLIYFSYDVKMKEKGDIPEGYSVSREKKERFSLILESASTNQTSMYLCASSKTRTASYEQYFGPGTRLTVT.

In its sample, this clone was seen once. The chain joins TRBV15 to TRBJ2-3, with D unclear. V shed 0 bases and J shed 3 bases, with 7 bases lying between them. Germline lookup yields CDR1 LNHNV and CDR2 YYDKDF (reference sequence). This CDR3 contains 14 residues. CDR3 sequence: CATSRDRATDTQYF. CDR3 in DNA: TGTGCCACCAGCAGAGATCGAGCGACAGATACGCAGTATTTT.

On this clone itself: The same CDR3 can be traced to other DNA sequences in this sample. This chain uses TRBV24-1 with TRBJ2-7; 10 bases are shared with TRBD1. CDR1 is KGHDR and CDR2 is SFDVKD in the germline V gene. The junction had 8 bases not matched to a gene; V was cut back by 7 bases and J by 3 bases. The CDR3 spans 15 residues. The CDR3 nucleotides are TGTGCCACCAGAGACGCCCGGGACAGGGGCTACGAGCAGTACTTC. It encodes CATRDARDRGYEQYF.

The V gene is TRBV28, the J gene TRBJ1-2; 7 bases agree with TRBD1. Germline trimming cut 5 bases from V and 4 bases from J; bases unmatched to any gene: 13. The germline V gene has CDR1 MDHEN and CDR2 SYDVKM. The CDR3 spans 16 residues. Here the CDR3 DNA reads TGTGCCAGCAGTGCCGGAGGATCACAGGGGAGCTATGGCTACACCTTC. It specifies CASSAGGSQGSYGYTF.

The rearrangement joins TRBV7-2 to TRBJ1-1; 7 nucleotides line up with TRBD1. The CDR3 length is 14 residues. Trimming at V came to 2 bases and at J to 7 bases, leaving 7 bases not matched to a gene. The germline gives CDR1 SGHTA, CDR2 FQGNSA. The CDR3 region has the DNA TGTGCCAGCAGCTTAATTACAGGGGAGGTTGAAGCTTTCTTT. It codes for CASSLITGEVEAFF.

The CDR3 spells CASSHDRGRETQYF. The CDR3 DNA follows: TGTGCCAGCAGCCACGACAGGGGCCGAGAGACCCAGTACTTC. The genes are TRBV6-2 or TRBV6-3 and TRBJ2-5; TRBD1 agrees at 8 bases. Per the germline V gene, CDR1 is MNHEY and CDR2 is SVGEGT. Trimming cost V 6 bases and J 4 bases; bases outside gene matches: 7. This CDR3 region has 14 residues.

CDR3: CASSLTGQAKNIQYF. Here the CDR3 DNA reads TGTGCCAGCAGCTTAACAGGGCAGGCCAAAAACATTCAGTACTTC. The chain uses TRBV7-2 and TRBJ2-4, with a tentative D call TRBD1 (6 bases). The ends were cut back, 2 bases at V and 1 base at J, with 9 bases in the middle. Germline V gene lookup returns CDR1 SGHTA and CDR2 FQGNSA. The CDR3 runs to 15 residues.

The gene calls are TRBV10-2 and TRBJ2-1; TRBD2 agrees at 11 bases. After removal of 5 bases from V and 16 bases from J, the junction contained 13 bases not matched to a gene. The length of the CDR3 is 14 residues. Germline V gene lookup returns CDR1 WSHSY and CDR2 SAAADI. The CDR3 DNA is TGCGCCAGCAGTACGACTAGCGGGAAGCCCGGAATCTTCTTC. It translates to CASSTTSGKPGIFF.

The chain has TRBV5-1 and TRBJ2-2; 13 bases map to TRBD2. The CDR3 sequence is 16 residues long. Germline-derived CDR1 and CDR2 are SGHRS and YFSETQ. Trimming cost V 3 bases and J 8 bases; bases outside gene matches: 7. In DNA, the CDR3 is TGCGCCAGCAGCTCCAGGACTAGCGGGAGTCGGGGGGAGCTGTTTTTT. It encodes CASSSRTSGSRGELFF.

The V gene is TRBV7-9, the J gene TRBJ2-5, with D perhaps TRBD1 (5 bases). The V gene's germline CDR1 is SEHNR and CDR2 FQNEAQ (reference sequence). The CDR3 loop spans 14 amino acids. Trimming took off 1 base at V and 1 base at J, with 7 bases between the two ends. CDR3 residues: CASSLGQGQETQYF. The DNA for the CDR3 is TGTGCCAGCAGCTTAGGGCAGGGCCAAGAGACCCAGTACTTC.

V and J are TRBV11-2 and TRBJ1-1; D is ambiguous. Deletions cut 6 bases from V and 0 bases from J, with 17 bases between. The CDR3 length is 16 residues. In germline, CDR1 is SGHAT, CDR2 FQNNGV. The CDR3 here is CASRLNSRSLNTEAFF. The CDR3 DNA sequence: TGTGCCAGCAGACTTAACAGCCGTTCATTGAACACTGAAGCTTTCTTT.

Note on this clone: Different DNA sequences within this sample yield the same CDR3. The chain combines TRBV18 with TRBJ1-3; no firm D call. Germline V gives CDR1 KGHSH, CDR2 LQKENI. V lost 3 bases and J lost 0, with 6 bases in between. This CDR3 spans 14 amino acids. The chain's CDR3 is CASSPENSGNTIYF. CDR3 sequence (DNA): TGTGCCAGCTCACCGGAGAACTCTGGAAACACCATATATTTT.

The genes are TRBV28 and TRBJ2-7; TRBD1 aligns across 12 bases. Germline CDR1 reads MDHEN; CDR2 reads SYDVKM. The length of the CDR3 is 15 residues. Germline trimming cut 6 bases from V and 5 bases from J; bases unmatched to any gene: 8. The CDR3 DNA sequence: TGTGCCAGCAGCCTTCCGGGGACAGGGGGCCACGAGCAGTACTTC. Translation gives CASSLPGTGGHEQYF.

V usage is TRBV7-2 and J usage is TRBJ1-4; TRBD1 matches 8 bases. V gave up 0 bases and J gave up 2 bases; unmatched junction bases: 2. The CDR3 totals 16 residues. CDR1 SGHTA and CDR2 FQGNSA come from the germline V gene. Here the CDR3 reads CASSLARTGTNEKLFF. In DNA form, the CDR3 reads TGTGCCAGCAGCTTAGCGCGGACAGGGACTAATGAAAAACTGTTTTTT. Together with reference TRBV7-2 and TRBJ1-4, the CDR3 gives the full variable domain: GAGVSQSPSNKVTEKGKDVELRCDPISGHTALYWYRQSLGQGLEFLIYFQGNSAPDKSGLPSDRFSAERTGGSVSTLTIQRTQQEDSAVYLCASSLARTGTNEKLFFGSGTQLSVL.

The V gene is TRBV4-3, the J gene TRBJ2-1, with 9 bases identical to TRBD2. The J segment lost 0 bases and the V segment lost 4 bases, leaving 7 bases of the junction unmatched. Germline V gene data show CDR1 as LGHNA and CDR2 as YSLEER. The CDR3 totals 17 residues. The DNA for the CDR3 is TGCGCCAGCAGCCGGCGGGGAGCGGGGGGCTCCTACAATGAGCAGTTCTTC. The encoded protein is CASSRRGAGGSYNEQFF.

The chain joins TRBV5-6 to TRBJ1-6, with D possibly being TRBD1 (5 bases). The germline V gene has CDR1 SGHDT and CDR2 YYEEEE. Trimming cost V 5 bases and J 10 bases, with 22 bases left between them. The CDR3 covers 16 residues. CDR3 DNA: TGTGCCAGCAGTCCACTAGCCGGCAGGGCGAGCTCACCCCTCCACTTT. Amino acid sequence: CASSPLAGRASSPLHF.

The chain employs TRBV11-2 and TRBJ2-3; no firm D call. Germline V lookup: CDR1 SGHAT, CDR2 FQNNGV. The CDR3 runs to 14 residues. With 2 bases removed from V and 3 bases from J, the gap between germline ends came to 9 bases. The DNA for the CDR3 is TGTGCCAGCAGCTTATCCAGAACGACAGATACGCAGTATTTT. It codes for CASSLSRTTDTQYF.

This rearrangement joins TRBV18 to TRBJ1-2; 7 bases align to TRBD1. J gave up 2 bases and V 6 bases, and 15 bases lay outside the gene matches. Germline V gene sequence: CDR1 KGHSH, CDR2 LQKENI. The CDR3 runs 17 residues. CDR3 amino acids: CASSPLIMGQQNYGYTF. In DNA form, the CDR3 reads TGTGCCAGCTCCCCCCTAATCATGGGACAGCAAAACTATGGCTACACCTTC.

The chain links TRBV7-6 to TRBJ2-2; 8 bases map to TRBD1. The CDR3 is 16 amino acids. Trimming removed 2 bases from V and 1 base from J; junction bases left unmatched: 3. CDR1 SGHVS and CDR2 FNYEAQ come from the germline V gene. CDR3 protein: CASSLTGTGNTGELFF. The CDR3, as DNA: TGTGCCAGCAGCTTAACCGGGACAGGGAACACCGGGGAGCTGTTTTTT. The entire variable domain, with the rest obtained from reference TRBV7-6 and TRBJ2-2, is as follows: GAGVSQSPRYKVTKRGQDVALRCDPISGHVSLYWYRQALGQGPEFLTYFNYEAQQDKSGLPNDRFSAERPEGSISTLTIQRTEQRDSAMYRCASSLTGTGNTGELFFGEGSRLTVL.

This chain links TRBV28 with TRBJ2-1; 12 nucleotides line up with TRBD2. CDR1 is MDHEN and CDR2 is SYDVKM in the germline V gene. The CDR3 totals 15 residues. The ends lost 5 bases at V and 7 bases at J; junction bases unmatched: 6. The CDR3 spells CASSQTSGGGNEQFF. In nucleotides, the CDR3 is TGTGCCAGCAGTCAGACTAGCGGGGGAGGGAATGAGCAGTTCTTC.

This rearrangement joins TRBV9 to TRBJ2-3, with 8 nucleotides matching TRBD2. Germline assignment: CDR1 SGDLS and CDR2 YYNGEE. The CDR3 covers 15 residues. After removal of 2 bases from V and 1 base from J, the junction contained 3 bases not matched to a gene. In nucleotides, the CDR3 is TGTGCCAGCAGCGTTCAAGCGGGGGGCACAGATACGCAGTATTTT. It is translated as CASSVQAGGTDTQYF.

This clone occurred a few times. The chain has TRBV18 and TRBJ2-7; 9 positions agree with TRBD2. The CDR3 consists of 15 residues. CDR1 is KGHSH, CDR2 LQKENI, per germline. With 2 bases clipped from V and 4 bases from J, the junction kept 6 bases outside the gene matches. CDR3 DNA: TGTGCCAGCTCACCAGGGAATAGCGGGAGTTACGAGCAGTACTTC. It is translated as CASSPGNSGSYEQYF.

This chain links TRBV7-2 with TRBJ2-7; D perhaps matches TRBD2 (6 bases). CDR1 and CDR2 (germline): SGHTA, FQGNSA. The V end lost 5 bases, the J end lost 2 bases, and 16 bases lay between the germline ends. The CDR3 contains 15 residues. The CDR3 DNA sequence: TGTGCCAGCAGCGCACGGATGGTAGCGGCCTACGAGCAGTACTTC. Its protein is CASSARMVAAYEQYF.